This T cell receptor beta chain was captured in a study of cytomegalovirus exposure and HLA in healthy donors. Across the whole study: Later analysis reported that the 120 validation repertoires shared the platform of the roughly 670 first-cohort repertoires. The study, taken as a whole, reports: A few CMV-associated chains proved CMV antigen-specific in vitro. There were 150 to 200 TCR beta chains listed as cytomegalovirus-associated.

Concerning this clone: Its antigen is currently unknown.

Generated by immunoSEQ multiplex PCR, the TCRdb table keeps only in-frame clones and is missing some. The table lists 200,000 to 300,000 clones, 70% to 90% of them singletons, with around 1.2% in the top ten. Donors were drawn from the roughly 130-subject validation cohort, separate from the approximately 680-subject first cohort. The CDR3 is 17 amino acids. Germline CDR1 MNHEY, CDR2 SMNVEV (reference sequence). The J segment lost 1 base and the V segment lost 3 bases, leaving 9 bases of the junction unmatched. The TCR was taken from a woman in her 30s in good health and CMV-seropositive. V is TRBV27 and J is TRBJ1-1, with 9 bases identical to TRBD1. Sequences were obtained from PBMCs. CDR3 protein: CASSFRTGAAGNTEAFF. Written as DNA, the CDR3 is TGTGCCAGCAGTTTTAGGACAGGGGCAGCGGGGAACACTGAAGCTTTCTTT.